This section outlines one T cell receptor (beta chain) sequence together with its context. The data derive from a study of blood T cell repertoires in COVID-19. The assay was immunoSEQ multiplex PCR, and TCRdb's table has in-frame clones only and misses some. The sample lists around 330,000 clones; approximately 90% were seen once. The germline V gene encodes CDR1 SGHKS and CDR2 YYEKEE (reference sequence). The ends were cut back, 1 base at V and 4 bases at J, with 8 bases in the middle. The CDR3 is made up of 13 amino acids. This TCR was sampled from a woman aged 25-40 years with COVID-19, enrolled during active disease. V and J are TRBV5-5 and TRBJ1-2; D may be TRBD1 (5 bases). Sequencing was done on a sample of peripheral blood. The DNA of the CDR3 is TGTGCCAGCAGCTTGTCTAGGGGCTATGGCTACACCTTC. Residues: CASSLSRGYGYTF.